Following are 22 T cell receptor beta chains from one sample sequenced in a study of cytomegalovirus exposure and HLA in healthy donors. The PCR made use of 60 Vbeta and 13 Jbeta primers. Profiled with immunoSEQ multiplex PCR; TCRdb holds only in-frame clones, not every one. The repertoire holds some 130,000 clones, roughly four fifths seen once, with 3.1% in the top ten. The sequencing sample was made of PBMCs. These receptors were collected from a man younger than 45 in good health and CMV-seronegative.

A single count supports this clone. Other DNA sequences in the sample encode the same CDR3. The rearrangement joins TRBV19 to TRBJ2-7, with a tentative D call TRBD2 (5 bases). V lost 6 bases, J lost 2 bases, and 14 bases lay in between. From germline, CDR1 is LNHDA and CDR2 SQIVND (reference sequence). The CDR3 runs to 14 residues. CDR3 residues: CASSPQRGPYEQYF. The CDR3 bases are TGTGCCAGTAGCCCCCAGCGCGGGCCCTACGAGCAGTACTTC.

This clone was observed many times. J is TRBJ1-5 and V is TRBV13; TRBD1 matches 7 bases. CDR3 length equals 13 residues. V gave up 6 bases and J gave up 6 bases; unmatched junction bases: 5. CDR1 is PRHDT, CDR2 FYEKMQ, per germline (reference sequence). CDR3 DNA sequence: TGTGCCAGCAGTCAACAGGGGAGTCAGCCCCAGCATTTT. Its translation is CASSQQGSQPQHF.

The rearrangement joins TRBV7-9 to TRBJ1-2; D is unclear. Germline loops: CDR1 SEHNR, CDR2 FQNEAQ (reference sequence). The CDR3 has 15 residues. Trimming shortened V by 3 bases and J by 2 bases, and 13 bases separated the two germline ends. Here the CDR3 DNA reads TGTGCCAGCAGCTTTGCGCGTAGCCAAAACTATGGCTACACCTTC. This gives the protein CASSFARSQNYGYTF.

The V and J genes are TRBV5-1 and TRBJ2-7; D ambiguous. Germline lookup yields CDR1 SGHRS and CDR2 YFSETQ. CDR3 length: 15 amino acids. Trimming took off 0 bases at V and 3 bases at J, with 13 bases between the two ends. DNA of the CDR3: TGCGCCAGCAGCTTGGGCGGATCTAATATCTACGAGCAGTACTTC. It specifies CASSLGGSNIYEQYF.

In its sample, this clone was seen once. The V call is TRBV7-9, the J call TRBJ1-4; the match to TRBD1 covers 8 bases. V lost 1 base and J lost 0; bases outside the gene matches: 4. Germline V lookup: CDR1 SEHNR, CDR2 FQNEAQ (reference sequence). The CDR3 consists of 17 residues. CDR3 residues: CASSLGTGPATNEKLFF. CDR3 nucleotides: TGTGCCAGCAGCTTAGGGACAGGGCCTGCAACTAATGAAAAACTGTTTTTT. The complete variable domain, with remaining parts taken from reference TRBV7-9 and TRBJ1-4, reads DTGVSQNPRHKITKRGQNVTFRCDPISEHNRLYWYRQTLGQGPEFLTYFQNEAQLEKSRLLSDRFSAERPKGSFSTLEIQRTEQGDSAMYLCASSLGTGPATNEKLFFGSGTQLSVL.

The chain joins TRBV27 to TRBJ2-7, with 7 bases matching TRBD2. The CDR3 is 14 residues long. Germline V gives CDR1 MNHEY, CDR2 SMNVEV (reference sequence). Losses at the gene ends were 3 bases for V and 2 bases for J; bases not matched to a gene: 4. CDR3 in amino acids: CASSFGGGTYEQYF. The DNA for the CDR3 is TGTGCCAGCAGTTTCGGGGGAGGGACCTACGAGCAGTACTTC.

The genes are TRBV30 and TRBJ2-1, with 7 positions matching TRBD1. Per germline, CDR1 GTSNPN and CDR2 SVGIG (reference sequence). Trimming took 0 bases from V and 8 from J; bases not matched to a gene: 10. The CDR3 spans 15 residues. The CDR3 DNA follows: TGTGCCTGGAGTGTAATGGGACAGAGCGGCGATGAGCAGTTCTTC. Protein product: CAWSVMGQSGDEQFF.

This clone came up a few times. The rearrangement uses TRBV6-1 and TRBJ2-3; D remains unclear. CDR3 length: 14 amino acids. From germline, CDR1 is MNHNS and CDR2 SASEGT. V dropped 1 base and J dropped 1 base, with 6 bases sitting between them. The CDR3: CASSEVERTDTQYF. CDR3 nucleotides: TGTGCCAGCAGTGAAGTGGAGCGCACAGATACGCAGTATTTT.

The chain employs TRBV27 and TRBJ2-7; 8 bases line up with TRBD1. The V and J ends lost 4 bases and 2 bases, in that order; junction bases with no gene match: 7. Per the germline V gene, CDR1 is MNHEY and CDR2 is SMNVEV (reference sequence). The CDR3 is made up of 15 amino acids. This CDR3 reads CASSSSGTGTYEQYF. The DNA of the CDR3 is TGTGCCAGCAGTTCGTCCGGGACAGGTACCTACGAGCAGTACTTC.

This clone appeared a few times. The CDR3 sequence: CASRALGTGPLEQYF. The CDR3 region has the DNA TGTGCCAGCAGGGCTTTAGGGACAGGGCCCTTGGAGCAGTACTTC. The chain employs TRBV6-1 and TRBJ2-7, with 9 nucleotides matching TRBD1. Germline V gene data show CDR1 as MNHNS and CDR2 as SASEGT. The J segment lost 7 bases and the V segment lost 6 bases, leaving 13 bases of the junction unmatched. The CDR3 extends over 15 amino acids.

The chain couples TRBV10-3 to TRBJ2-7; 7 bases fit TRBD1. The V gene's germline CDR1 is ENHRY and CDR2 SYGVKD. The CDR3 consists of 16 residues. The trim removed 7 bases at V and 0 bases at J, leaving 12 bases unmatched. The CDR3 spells CAIKKETGTVSYEQYF. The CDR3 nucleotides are TGTGCCATCAAGAAGGAGACCGGGACAGTCTCCTACGAGCAGTACTTC.

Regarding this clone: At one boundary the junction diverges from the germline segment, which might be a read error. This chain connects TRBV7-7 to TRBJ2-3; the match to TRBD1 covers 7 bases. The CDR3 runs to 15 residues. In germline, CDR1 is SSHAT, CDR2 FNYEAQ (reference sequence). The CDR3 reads CASSPQGKFQDTQYF. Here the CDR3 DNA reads TGTGCTAGCAGCCCACAGGGGAAGTTTCAAGATACGCAGTATTTT.

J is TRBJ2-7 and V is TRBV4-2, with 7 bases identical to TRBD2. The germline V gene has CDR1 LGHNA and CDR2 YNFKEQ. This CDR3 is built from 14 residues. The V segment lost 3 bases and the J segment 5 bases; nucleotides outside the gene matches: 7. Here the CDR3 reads CASSQGRETDEQYF. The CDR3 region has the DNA TGTGCCAGCAGCCAGGGGCGGGAGACTGACGAGCAGTACTTC.

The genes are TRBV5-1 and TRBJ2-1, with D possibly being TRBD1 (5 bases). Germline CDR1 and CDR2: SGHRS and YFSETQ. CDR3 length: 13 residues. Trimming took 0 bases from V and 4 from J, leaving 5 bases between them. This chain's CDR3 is CASSLGQYNEQFF. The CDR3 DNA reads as TGCGCCAGCAGCTTGGGACAGTACAATGAGCAGTTCTTC.

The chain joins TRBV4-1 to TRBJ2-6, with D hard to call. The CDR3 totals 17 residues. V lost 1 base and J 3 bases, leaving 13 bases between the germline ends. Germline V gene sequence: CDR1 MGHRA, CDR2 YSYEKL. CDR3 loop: CASSQVIVGFGANVLTF. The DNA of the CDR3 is TGCGCCAGCAGCCAAGTGATCGTGGGCTTTGGGGCCAACGTCCTGACTTTC.

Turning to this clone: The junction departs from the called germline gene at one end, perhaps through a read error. In nucleotides, the CDR3 is TGTGCCAGCACCACTACCGGGTCCTACAATTCACCCCTCCACTTT. Amino acids: CASTTTGSYNSPLHF. The genes are TRBV6-6 and TRBJ1-6; no definite D call. Germline assignment: CDR1 MNHNY and CDR2 SVGAGI (reference sequence). CDR3 size: 15 residues.

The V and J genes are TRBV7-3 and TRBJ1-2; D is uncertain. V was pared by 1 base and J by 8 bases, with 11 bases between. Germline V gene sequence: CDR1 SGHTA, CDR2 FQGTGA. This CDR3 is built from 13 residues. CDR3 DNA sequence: TGTGCCAGCAGCTTAAGACGAGGAGAGGGCTACACCTTC. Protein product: CASSLRRGEGYTF. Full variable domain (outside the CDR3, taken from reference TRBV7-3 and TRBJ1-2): GAGVSQTPSNKVTEKGKYVELRCDPISGHTALYWYRQSLGQGPEFLIYFQGTGAADDSGLPNDRFFAVRPEGSVSTLKIQRTERGDSAVYLCASSLRRGEGYTFGSGTRLTVV.

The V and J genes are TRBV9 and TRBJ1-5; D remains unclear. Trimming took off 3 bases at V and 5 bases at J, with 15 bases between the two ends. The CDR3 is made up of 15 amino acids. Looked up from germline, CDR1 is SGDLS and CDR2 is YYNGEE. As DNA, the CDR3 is TGTGCCAGCAGCGGCCATGCGGGGAGGGATCAGCCCCAGCATTTT. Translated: CASSGHAGRDQPQHF.

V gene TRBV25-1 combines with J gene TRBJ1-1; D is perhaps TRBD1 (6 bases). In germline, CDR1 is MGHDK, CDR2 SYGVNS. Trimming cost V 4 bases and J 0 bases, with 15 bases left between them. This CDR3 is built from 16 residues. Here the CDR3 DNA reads TGTGCCAGCAGTGCCTACCGAGGGGGAATGAACACTGAAGCTTTCTTT. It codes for CASSAYRGGMNTEAFF.

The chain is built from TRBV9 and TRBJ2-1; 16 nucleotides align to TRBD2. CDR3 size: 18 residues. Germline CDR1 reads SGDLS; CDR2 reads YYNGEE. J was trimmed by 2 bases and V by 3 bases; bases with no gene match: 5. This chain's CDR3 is CASSEGLAGGQTYNEQFF. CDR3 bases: TGTGCCAGCAGCGAGGGACTAGCGGGGGGGCAGACCTACAATGAGCAGTTCTTC.

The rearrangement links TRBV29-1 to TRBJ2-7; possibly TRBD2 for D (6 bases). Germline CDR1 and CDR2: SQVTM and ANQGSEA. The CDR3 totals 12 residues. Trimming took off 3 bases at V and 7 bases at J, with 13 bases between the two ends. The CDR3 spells CSVEESSEEQYV. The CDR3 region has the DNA TGCAGCGTTGAGGAGTCTAGCGAGGAGCAGTACGTC.

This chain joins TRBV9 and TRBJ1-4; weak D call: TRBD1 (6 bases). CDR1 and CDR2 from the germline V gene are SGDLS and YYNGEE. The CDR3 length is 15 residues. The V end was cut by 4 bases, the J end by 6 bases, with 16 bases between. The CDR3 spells CASSPQTGKDEKLFF. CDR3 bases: TGTGCCAGCAGCCCTCAGACAGGAAAGGATGAAAAACTGTTTTTT.